This TCR beta chain was sequenced during a study of T cells in Graves' hyperthyroidism and ophthalmopathy. The hyperthyroidism patients had all been newly diagnosed, and their disease duration was under 2 months. Their ages ranged from 18 to 65 years. A patient was excluded if there was uncontrolled infection, other autoimmune disease, pregnancy or lactation. Clinical symptoms, serum thyroxine and TRAb, thyroid ultrasound and orbital computed tomography together formed the diagnostic basis. The CDR3 regions of TCR beta were amplified from RNA transcripts. Primed by the HTBI set, a first-round RT-PCR was run on the TCR CDR3. MiXCR was run by TCRdb on the multiplex PCR reads, yielding one entry per CDR3 protein. The table records roughly 800,000 distinct CDR3 sequences, approximately 40% of them present only once. In germline, CDR1 is SGHTS, CDR2 YDEGEE. The length of the CDR3 is 14 residues. V was trimmed by 0 bases and J by 4 bases, leaving 11 bases between them.

This clonotype was detected only a few times. J is TRBJ2-7 and V is TRBV5-8; no clear D. The material sequenced was blood. This TCR was sampled from a man aged 18 to 29 with Graves' hyperthyroidism. The CDR3 sequence is CASSLALAGYEQYF. The CDR3 DNA reads TGTGCCAGCAGCTTGGCGCTTGCCGGGTACGAGCAGTACTTC.